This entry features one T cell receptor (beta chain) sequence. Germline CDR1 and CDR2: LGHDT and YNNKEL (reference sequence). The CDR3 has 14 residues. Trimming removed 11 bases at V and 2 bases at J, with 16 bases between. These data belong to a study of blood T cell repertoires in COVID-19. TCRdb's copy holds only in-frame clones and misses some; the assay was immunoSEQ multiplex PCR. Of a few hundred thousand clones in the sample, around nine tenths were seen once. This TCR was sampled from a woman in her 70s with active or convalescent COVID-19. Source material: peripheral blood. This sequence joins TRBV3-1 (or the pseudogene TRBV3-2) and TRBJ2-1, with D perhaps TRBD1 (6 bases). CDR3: CAGTWEFPYNEQFF. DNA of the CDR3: TGTGCCGGGACATGGGAGTTCCCCTACAATGAGCAGTTCTTC.